This TCR beta chain was documented in a study of blood T cell repertoires in COVID-19. Generated by immunoSEQ multiplex PCR, the TCRdb table keeps only in-frame clones and is missing some. Among 150,000 to 200,000 clones, approximately 86% were seen once, and the ten largest hold 0.99%. The CDR3 runs 15 residues. CDR1 SEHNR and CDR2 FQNEAQ come from the germline V gene (reference sequence). Trimming removed 4 bases from V and 0 bases from J, with 11 bases in between. V and J are TRBV7-9 and TRBJ2-3; D may be TRBD2 (7 bases). This clonotype was sampled from a man between 18 and 35 years old with acute or convalescent COVID-19. Sequencing was carried out using peripheral blood. The CDR3 spells CASSWGRGSTDTQYF. CDR3 bases: TGTGCCAGCAGCTGGGGGCGGGGGAGCACAGATACGCAGTATTTT.